This T cell receptor beta chain came from a study of neurological immune-mediated disorders. The cDNA was generated by 5'RACE with 10-nucleotide random UMIs. The yield of each sequencing run was over 190 million TCR-beta sequences from 15-18 subjects. TCRdb itself ran the 5' RACE reads through MiXCR, one entry per CDR3 protein. This table holds fewer than 40,000 distinct CDR3 sequences, more than 10% found once. Trimming at V came to 8 bases and at J to 6 bases, leaving 16 bases not matched to a gene. The CDR3 length is 16 residues. The germline gives CDR1 SGHTA, CDR2 FQGNSA. This clonotype showed up many times. The time point was: longitudinal time-point 2.

The chain employs TRBV7-2 and TRBJ2-3, with 8 bases that match TRBD2. This receptor was obtained from a woman aged 40 to 49 in good health. The sample was PBMCs. As DNA, the CDR3 is TGTGCCAGCCGGGGGAGAGCTAGCGGGCTAGGGGATACGCAGTATTTT. This sequence encodes CASRGRASGLGDTQYF. The variable domain in full, completed from reference TRBV7-2 and TRBJ2-3, reads GAGVSQSPSNKVTEKGKDVELRCDPISGHTALYWYRQSLGQGLEFLIYFQGNSAPDKSGLPSDRFSAERTGGSVSTLTIQRTQQEDSAVYLCASRGRASGLGDTQYFGPGTRLTVL.